This T cell receptor (beta chain) comes out of a study of cytomegalovirus exposure and HLA in healthy donors. A word on this clone: What it binds is unknown.

Both 60 Vbeta primers and 13 Jbeta primers went into the PCR. Profiled with immunoSEQ multiplex PCR; TCRdb holds only in-frame clones, not every one. The table includes roughly 100,000 clones, roughly four fifths detected once. Study-level results: A previous analysis found most TCR beta V segments productive roughly 87% or roughly 30% of the time. TCR beta V- and J-gene trimming was later associated with a missense DCLRE1C variant. Specificity of a few CMV-associated chains for CMV antigens was verified in vitro.

The germline gives CDR1 LNHDA, CDR2 SQIVND (reference sequence). V lost 2 bases and J lost 8, with 10 bases in between. The CDR3 extends over 14 amino acids. The chain joins TRBV19 to TRBJ1-6; a weak D match, TRBD1 (6 bases). The sequence came from a man aged 45-65 years in good health and CMV-seronegative. Source material: PBMCs. Here the CDR3 DNA reads TGTGCCAGTAGTATATCGTCAGGGGATTCACCCCTCCACTTT. Its protein product is CASSISSGDSPLHF.